This T cell receptor beta chain appears in the sequencing data of a study of T-cell reconstitution after alpha-beta-depleted transplantation in children. The CDR3 consists of 13 residues. The V end was cut by 5 bases, the J end by 10 bases, with 17 bases between. CDR1 and CDR2 (germline): MNHNS, SASEGT. The authors prepared the TCRbeta library with unique molecular identifiers. MiXCR, run by TCRdb on the PCR reads, gives a single entry per CDR3 protein. Of about 360,000 distinct CDR3 sequences listed, 13% were seen once; the top ten hold roughly 4.5%. The chain has TRBV6-1 and TRBJ1-1, with D possibly matching TRBD1 (5 bases). The receptor was derived from a human donor who donated a stem cell graft to a child with Fanconi anemia. The sample in question was PBMCs, obtained from the stem cell graft. CDR3 coding DNA: TGTGCCAGCAGTCCAAGGGCAACAGGAGGAGCTTTCTTT. It translates to CASSPRATGGAFF.